These 24 T cell receptor beta chains share one sample of origin, sequenced in a study of beta chain features in type 1 diabetes. The investigators reverse transcribed all of the isolated RNA, so they sequenced expressed TCRB transcripts. Produced via immunoSEQ multiplex PCR; TCRdb's table is partial and in-frame only. This sample has 350,000 to 450,000 clones, with about 15% found just once. The sample consisted of naive CD4+ T cells from blood. The receptors here all came from a man aged 30 to 39 in good health.

The gene calls are TRBV6-5 and TRBJ2-3; perhaps TRBD2 as D (6 bases). Germline CDR1 and CDR2: MNHEY and SVGAGI. CDR3 length: 13 residues. V was cut by 7 bases and J by 2 bases, with 10 bases left in between. The CDR3 sequence: CASTRGNTDTQYF. DNA for the CDR3: TGTGCCAGCACCCGGGGGAACACAGATACGCAGTATTTT.

The rearrangement uses TRBV27 and TRBJ2-4; a weak D match, TRBD2 (5 bases). Germline V gene data show CDR1 as MNHEY and CDR2 as SMNVEV (reference sequence). This CDR3 has 13 residues. Trimming took off 5 bases at V and 4 bases at J, with 9 bases between the two ends. The CDR3, as DNA: TGTGCCAGCAGTATACGGAGGAAAAACATTCAGTACTTC. This translates into CASSIRRKNIQYF.

This clone showed up just a few times. The rearrangement links TRBV6-6 to TRBJ2-5; D perhaps matches TRBD2 (6 bases). CDR1 and CDR2 (germline): MNHNY, SVGAGI (reference sequence). The CDR3 is 15 residues long. Trimming took off 8 bases at V and 1 base at J, with 17 bases between the two ends. CDR3 bases: TGTGCCAGCCAAAAGGGGAGGCGGGCCCAAGAGACCCAGTACTTC. Translated, it gives CASQKGRRAQETQYF.

The rearrangement uses TRBV11-2 and TRBJ1-4; TRBD1 matches 9 bases. Germline CDR1 is SGHAT and CDR2 is FQNNGV. This CDR3 comprises 18 residues. V was pared by 5 bases and J by 4 bases, with 14 bases of the junction left unmatched. The CDR3 nucleotides read TGTGCCAGCAGCCCGTTAGGGGGACAGGGCTCCATTAATGAAAAACTGTTTTTT. This codes for CASSPLGGQGSINEKLFF.

J is TRBJ1-1 and V is TRBV10-1; D gene unclear. Germline-derived CDR1 and CDR2 are WNHNN and SYGVQD (reference sequence). This CDR3 contains 14 residues. Trimming pared 0 bases from V and 1 base from J, leaving 6 bases between. CDR3 nucleotides: TGCGCCAGCAGTGAGTCGTTGGGGAACACTGAAGCTTTCTTT. This encodes CASSESLGNTEAFF.

The genes are TRBV4-1 and TRBJ2-4; D call uncertain. Germline V CDR1 and CDR2: MGHRA, YSYEKL. Between the trimmed V and J ends, which lost 1 base and 1 base, there was a span of 11 bases. The CDR3 extends over 16 amino acids. CDR3 region: CASSQVSLGAKNIQYF. The CDR3 coding sequence is TGCGCCAGCAGCCAAGTCTCCCTCGGGGCCAAAAACATTCAGTACTTC.

This chain links TRBV30 with TRBJ2-5; D perhaps matches TRBD2 (6 bases). This CDR3 is built from 13 residues. The V gene lost 1 base and the J gene lost 7 bases, with 13 bases spanning the gap. Germline V gene lookup returns CDR1 GTSNPN and CDR2 SVGIG (reference sequence). The CDR3 protein is CAWSGEGGVTQYF. The CDR3 nucleotides are TGTGCCTGGAGTGGGGAAGGCGGGGTGACCCAGTACTTC.

For this clone: The same CDR3 can be traced to other DNA sequences in this sample. CDR3 bases: TGTGCCAGCAGCCCGAGCGGGAGAAGCACAGATACGCAGTATTTT. Its translation is CASSPSGRSTDTQYF. The rearrangement links TRBV7-2 to TRBJ2-3; 8 positions match TRBD2. V was pared by 5 bases and J by 0 bases, with 4 bases of the junction left unmatched. Per germline, CDR1 SGHTA and CDR2 FQGNSA. The CDR3 has 15 amino acids.

This clone appeared a single time. This sequence joins TRBV9 and TRBJ2-5; tentative D call: TRBD1 (5 bases). The germline V gene encodes CDR1 SGDLS and CDR2 YYNGEE. V was shortened by 4 bases and J by 2 bases, with 6 bases between the two germline ends. The CDR3 has 12 residues. The DNA of the CDR3 is TGTGCCAGCAGCAGACAGCAAGAGACCCAGTACTTC. Its protein is CASSRQQETQYF. Complete variable domain (other parts from reference TRBV9 and TRBJ2-5): DSGVTQTPKHLITATGQRVTLRCSPRSGDLSVYWYQQSLDQGLQFLIQYYNGEERAKGNILERFSAQQFPDLHSELNLSSLELGDSALYFCASSRQQETQYFGPGTRLLVL.

The chain is built from TRBV7-2 and TRBJ2-3; TRBD2 agrees at 9 bases. Trimming removed 5 bases from V and 4 bases from J; junction bases left unmatched: 7. The CDR3 sequence is 15 residues long. Per the germline V gene, CDR1 is SGHTA and CDR2 is FQGNSA. The chain's CDR3 is CASSPLAGAADTQYF. CDR3 nucleotide sequence: TGTGCCAGCAGCCCTTTAGCGGGAGCGGCAGATACGCAGTATTTT.

This clone was seen a handful of times. The chain employs TRBV27 and TRBJ2-3; 10 bases align to TRBD1. V trimming: 7 bases; J trimming: 1 base; junction bases outside the gene matches: 2. Germline V gene sequence: CDR1 MNHEY, CDR2 SMNVEV (reference sequence). The CDR3 totals 14 residues. The CDR3 loop is CASTGTGGTDTQYF. The CDR3, as DNA: TGTGCCAGCACCGGGACAGGGGGCACAGATACGCAGTATTTT.

The J gene is TRBJ2-2, the V gene TRBV7-2; 7 bases map to TRBD1. Trimming at V came to 5 bases and at J to 7 bases, leaving 10 bases not matched to a gene. The CDR3 loop spans 15 amino acids. From germline, CDR1 is SGHTA and CDR2 FQGNSA. The CDR3 nucleotides read TGTGCCAGCAGCCTGGACAGGCTTTTCGGCGGGGAGCTGTTTTTT. Translation: CASSLDRLFGGELFF.

V gene TRBV6-6 combines with J gene TRBJ2-5; possibly TRBD1 for D (6 bases). This CDR3 region has 12 residues. Germline CDR1 is MNHNY and CDR2 is SVGAGI (reference sequence). Deletions cut 8 bases from V and 1 base from J, with 8 bases between. This chain's CDR3 is CASRQAQETQYF. In nucleotides, the CDR3 is TGTGCCAGCCGACAGGCCCAAGAGACCCAGTACTTC.

Only a few counts were recorded for this clone. The rearrangement links TRBV27 to TRBJ2-1; 7 nucleotides align to TRBD1. In germline, CDR1 is MNHEY, CDR2 SMNVEV (reference sequence). There are 15 residues in the CDR3. The V gene end was trimmed by 4 bases and the J gene end by 3 bases; junction bases not matched to a gene: 6. CDR3 coding DNA: TGTGCCAGCAGTTGGACAGGCTCTCTCTACAATGAGCAGTTCTTC. Protein product: CASSWTGSLYNEQFF.

The chain carries TRBV7-9 and TRBJ2-1; D may be TRBD2 (5 bases). The CDR3 sequence is 15 residues long. Between the trimmed V and J ends, which lost 1 base and 4 bases, there was a span of 11 bases. CDR1 is SEHNR, CDR2 FQNEAQ, per germline (reference sequence). Written as DNA, the CDR3 is TGTGCCAGCAGCTTAGGGGCTAGCCGGTACAATGAGCAGTTCTTC. This translates into CASSLGASRYNEQFF.

This clone has more than one count but fewer than ten. The genes are TRBV6-6 and TRBJ1-2; 9 positions match TRBD1. Looked up from germline, CDR1 is MNHNY and CDR2 is SVGAGI (reference sequence). Trimming at V came to 5 bases and at J to 2 bases, leaving 6 bases not matched to a gene. The CDR3 is made up of 15 amino acids. The CDR3 reads CASSKGQGSNYGYTF. The CDR3 DNA follows: TGTGCCAGCAGTAAGGGACAGGGTAGCAACTATGGCTACACCTTC.

In nucleotides, the CDR3 is TGCAGTGCCAACGAGCGGTACGAGCAGTACTTC. It yields the protein CSANERYEQYF. The chain has TRBV20-1 and TRBJ2-7, with D possibly being TRBD2 (5 bases). Between the trimmed V and J ends, which lost 6 bases and 4 bases, there was a span of 10 bases. This CDR3 has 11 amino acids. Germline CDR1 reads DFQATT; CDR2 reads SNEGSKA (reference sequence).

In the case of this clone: Other DNA sequences in the same sample also yield this CDR3. This chain connects TRBV7-2 to TRBJ1-2; 9 nucleotides agree with TRBD1. CDR1 SGHTA and CDR2 FQGNSA come from the germline V gene. The V segment lost 5 bases and the J segment 5 bases; nucleotides outside the gene matches: 3. The CDR3 spans 13 residues. The CDR3 DNA reads as TGTGCCAGCAGCCTCGGACAGGGGTATGGCTACACCTTC. Translating it yields CASSLGQGYGYTF.

The chain combines TRBV18 with TRBJ2-5; tentative D call: TRBD1 (6 bases). Germline V gene lookup returns CDR1 KGHSH and CDR2 LQKENI. V lost 6 bases to trimming and J lost 1 base, with 9 bases between them. The CDR3 spans 13 residues. As DNA, the CDR3 is TGTGCCAGCTCGGGACAAGGCCAAGAGACCCAGTACTTC. Protein sequence: CASSGQGQETQYF.

The V call is TRBV7-2, the J call TRBJ2-7; possibly TRBD1 for D (6 bases). Germline V CDR1 and CDR2: SGHTA, FQGNSA. The CDR3 consists of 14 residues. The V and J ends lost 6 bases and 3 bases respectively, with 15 bases between them. CDR3 in amino acids: CASRNSGTNYEQYF. The CDR3 DNA reads as TGTGCCAGCAGGAACTCCGGGACAAACTACGAGCAGTACTTC.

This clone was observed a handful of times. V usage is TRBV29-1 and J usage is TRBJ2-1; D gene uncertain. This CDR3 is built from 12 residues. Germline V gene lookup returns CDR1 SQVTM and CDR2 ANQGSEA. V gave up 7 bases and J gave up 3 bases, with 10 bases separating them. CDR3 in DNA: TGCAGCGGGGGTAGCAGCTACAATGAGCAGTTCTTC. Translation gives CSGGSSYNEQFF.

The chain links TRBV6-6 to TRBJ1-2, with D possibly TRBD1 on 5 matching bases. The V gene's germline CDR1 is MNHNY and CDR2 SVGAGI (reference sequence). CDR3 length: 12 amino acids. This CDR3 is CASCRDARGYTF. CDR3 coding DNA: TGTGCTTCCTGCAGGGACGCAAGGGGCTACACCTTC.

This chain uses TRBV4-1 with TRBJ1-5; D is perhaps TRBD1 (6 bases). Trimming removed 4 bases at V and 8 bases at J, with 15 bases between. CDR1 and CDR2 from the germline V gene are MGHRA and YSYEKL. The CDR3 loop spans 14 amino acids. The CDR3 nucleotides read TGCGCCAGCAGCCTACAGGGAGAATCGGAGCCCCAGCATTTT. Its translation: CASSLQGESEPQHF.

V gene TRBV30 combines with J gene TRBJ2-1; TRBD2 matches at 13 bases. Per the germline V gene, CDR1 is GTSNPN and CDR2 is SVGIG (reference sequence). The junction had 4 bases not matched to a gene; V was cut back by 1 base and J by 7 bases. CDR3 length equals 15 residues. The CDR3 loop is CAWSDGLAGANEQFF. The CDR3 bases are TGTGCCTGGAGTGATGGACTAGCGGGAGCTAATGAGCAGTTCTTC.